This passage covers 20 T cell receptor beta chains from one sample sequenced in a study of cytomegalovirus exposure and HLA in healthy donors. Primers for the PCR totalled 60 Vbeta and 13 Jbeta. Libraries were prepared by immunoSEQ multiplex PCR; TCRdb keeps only in-frame clonotypes and omits some of them. The sample includes 150,000 to 200,000 clones. Specimen: PBMCs. All receptors derive from a woman aged 18-29 years in good health and CMV-seropositive.

This chain uses TRBV30 with TRBJ1-5; 9 nucleotides agree with TRBD1. Unmatched junction bases numbered 3, after V lost 3 bases and J lost 6 bases. The CDR3 covers 13 residues. Germline loops: CDR1 GTSNPN, CDR2 SVGIG (reference sequence). CDR3 residues: CAWRGQGSQPQHF. CDR3 DNA sequence: TGTGCCTGGAGGGGACAGGGTAGTCAGCCCCAGCATTTT.

V is TRBV5-8 and J is TRBJ2-1; a possible D gene is TRBD1 (6 bases). This CDR3 is 15 amino acids long. Per the germline V gene, CDR1 is SGHTS and CDR2 is YDEGEE. V lost 2 bases to trimming and J lost 5 bases, with 14 bases between them. CDR3 sequence (DNA): TGTGCCAGCAGCTTCAGGCAGGGGAAGCACAATGAGCAGTTCTTC. This gives the protein CASSFRQGKHNEQFF.

This chain connects TRBV14 to TRBJ2-7; maybe TRBD2 (5 bases). Germline V lookup: CDR1 SGHDN, CDR2 FVKESK. CDR3 size: 16 residues. V was cut by 4 bases and J by 0 bases, with 16 bases left in between. CDR3 residues: CASSRRWAESSYEQYF. DNA for the CDR3: TGTGCCAGCAGCCGGAGGTGGGCCGAAAGCTCCTACGAGCAGTACTTC.

This sequence joins TRBV2 and TRBJ1-3, with 10 bases aligning to TRBD1. The CDR3 has 14 residues. Per germline, CDR1 SNHLY and CDR2 FYNNEI. Unmatched junction bases numbered 4, after V lost 7 bases and J lost 4 bases. The CDR3 loop is CASMRQGAGNTIYF. CDR3 sequence (DNA): TGTGCCAGCATGAGACAGGGGGCGGGAAACACCATATATTTT.

The J gene is TRBJ2-3, the V gene TRBV5-1; TRBD1 is a possible D gene (6 bases). CDR3 length equals 14 residues. V lost 7 bases and J lost 0, with 12 bases in between. In germline, CDR1 is SGHRS, CDR2 YFSETQ. The CDR3 nucleotides are TGCGCCAGCTACCTAACAGGGAGCACAGATACGCAGTATTTT. This sequence encodes CASYLTGSTDTQYF. The complete variable domain, with remaining parts taken from reference TRBV5-1 and TRBJ2-3, reads KAGVTQTPRYLIKTRGQQVTLSCSPISGHRSVSWYQQTPGQGLQFLFEYFSETQRNKGNFPGRFSGRQFSNSRSEMNVSTLELGDSALYLCASYLTGSTDTQYFGPGTRLTVL.

The chain has TRBV7-9 and TRBJ2-3, with 8 bases lining up with TRBD2. The ends lost 5 bases at V and 8 bases at J; junction bases unmatched: 9. The CDR3 is 14 amino acids. Germline lookup yields CDR1 SEHNR and CDR2 FQNEAQ (reference sequence). CDR3 in DNA: TGTGCCAGCAGCCCGGGGACACGGGAGGGTACGCAGTATTTT. This codes for CASSPGTREGTQYF.

The rearrangement links TRBV5-1 to TRBJ2-5, with D possibly matching TRBD2 (5 bases). This CDR3 is built from 14 residues. Germline V gives CDR1 SGHRS, CDR2 YFSETQ. Trimming removed 0 bases from V and 3 bases from J, with 9 bases in between. CDR3 amino acids: CASSLELGKETQYF. CDR3 sequence (DNA): TGCGCCAGCAGCTTGGAACTAGGGAAAGAGACCCAGTACTTC.

J is TRBJ1-2 and V is TRBV10-3, with 8 bases lining up with TRBD1. Looked up from germline, CDR1 is ENHRY and CDR2 is SYGVKD. V shed 3 bases and J 3 bases; nucleotides not matched to a gene: 6. The CDR3 loop spans 15 amino acids. CDR3 bases: TGTGCCATCAGTGAATATACAGGGGGGGACTATGGCTACACCTTC. This gives the protein CAISEYTGGDYGYTF.

The rearrangement links TRBV4-2 to TRBJ2-5; D unclear. The CDR3 extends over 15 amino acids. Germline V gene data show CDR1 as LGHNA and CDR2 as YNFKEQ. Trimming took off 0 bases at V and 4 bases at J, with 12 bases between the two ends. The CDR3 region is CASSQEWALGETQYF. CDR3 DNA: TGTGCCAGCAGCCAAGAGTGGGCTTTGGGAGAGACCCAGTACTTC.

V usage is TRBV11-2 and J usage is TRBJ2-1, with unresolved D. Germline V gene sequence: CDR1 SGHAT, CDR2 FQNNGV. This CDR3 region has 13 residues. Deletions cut 5 bases from V and 5 bases from J, with 10 bases between. CDR3 nucleotide sequence: TGTGCCAGCAGCACTGACTGGGACAATGAGCAGTTCTTC. Encoded protein: CASSTDWDNEQFF.

CDR3 DNA: TGCGCCAGCAGCCCCCGGGACAGGGGAGCCTCTGGAAACACCATATATTTT. Its translation is CASSPRDRGASGNTIYF. The genes are TRBV5-1 and TRBJ1-3, with TRBD1 matching 10 bases. V gave up 4 bases and J gave up 0 bases; unmatched junction bases: 7. The CDR3 covers 17 residues. The V gene's germline CDR1 is SGHRS and CDR2 YFSETQ.

V usage is TRBV7-8 and J usage is TRBJ2-5; 9 nucleotides align to TRBD1. This CDR3 spans 14 amino acids. Germline V gives CDR1 SGHVS, CDR2 FQNEAQ. V was clipped by 4 bases and J by 7 bases; unmatched bases: 7. The CDR3 nucleotides are TGTGCCAGCAGCTCCAGGACAGGGGTCAGGACCCAGTACTTC. It specifies CASSSRTGVRTQYF.

The chain carries TRBV10-1 and TRBJ1-2; no clear D. The germline V gene has CDR1 WNHNN and CDR2 SYGVQD (reference sequence). The V end lost 3 bases, the J end lost 2 bases, and 16 bases lay between the germline ends. This CDR3 is 16 amino acids long. CDR3 amino acids: CASSDGMRVWNYGYTF. DNA for the CDR3: TGCGCCAGCAGTGACGGGATGCGGGTATGGAACTATGGCTACACCTTC.

The chain employs TRBV7-9 and TRBJ1-4; possibly TRBD1 for D (6 bases). The CDR3 sequence is 17 residues long. Germline assignment: CDR1 SEHNR and CDR2 FQNEAQ (reference sequence). V was trimmed by 2 bases and J by 4 bases, leaving 17 bases between them. CDR3 sequence (DNA): TGTGCCAGCAGCTTACCCACCCCCACAGGGAATAATGAAAAACTGTTTTTT. Amino acid sequence: CASSLPTPTGNNEKLFF.

The chain employs TRBV5-4 and TRBJ2-1; D unclear. Trimming removed 0 bases at V and 7 bases at J, with 11 bases between. The CDR3 sequence is 14 residues long. The V gene's germline CDR1 is SGHNT and CDR2 YYREEE (reference sequence). CDR3 sequence reads: CASSLGLELNEQFF. As DNA, the CDR3 is TGTGCCAGCAGCTTGGGGCTAGAGCTTAATGAGCAGTTCTTC. Based on the CDR3 plus reference TRBV5-4 and TRBJ2-1, the full variable domain is ETGVTQSPTHLIKTRGQQVTLRCSSQSGHNTVSWYQQALGQGPQFIFQYYREEENGRGNFPPRFSGLQFPNYSSELNVNALELDDSALYLCASSLGLELNEQFFGPGTRLTVL.

The chain couples TRBV10-1 to TRBJ2-3; no clear D. The length of the CDR3 is 12 residues. The germline V gene has CDR1 WNHNN and CDR2 SYGVQD (reference sequence). With 0 bases removed from V and 6 bases from J, the gap between germline ends came to 4 bases. Written as DNA, the CDR3 is TGCGCCAGCAGTGAGTCCCTGGATACGCAGTATTTT. Its translation is CASSESLDTQYF.

The CDR3 sequence: CAWSDALVAPDTQYF. CDR3 DNA: TGTGCCTGGAGTGACGCATTAGTAGCACCAGATACGCAGTATTTT. V usage is TRBV30 and J usage is TRBJ2-3; D is unclear. V shed 1 base and J shed 4 bases, with 15 bases lying between them. This CDR3 is 15 amino acids long. CDR1 is GTSNPN, CDR2 SVGIG, per germline (reference sequence).

V is TRBV6-1 and J is TRBJ1-1; 7 bases agree with TRBD1. V shed 4 bases and J 5 bases; nucleotides not matched to a gene: 7. Germline CDR1 is MNHNS and CDR2 is SASEGT. This CDR3 comprises 14 residues. This chain's CDR3 is CASSAQGVATEAFF. The CDR3 region has the DNA TGTGCCAGCAGTGCCCAGGGGGTGGCGACTGAAGCTTTCTTT.

The rearrangement links TRBV4-2 to TRBJ1-3; perhaps TRBD1 as D (6 bases). V lost 0 bases, J lost 14 bases, and 14 bases lay in between. CDR1 is LGHNA and CDR2 is YNFKEQ in the germline V gene. The CDR3 consists of 13 residues. The CDR3 loop is CASSQELGGPVYF. The CDR3 coding sequence is TGTGCCAGCAGCCAAGAGTTGGGGGGGCCCGTATATTTT.

On this clone: The sample contains more than one DNA sequence encoding this CDR3. The rearrangement links TRBV10-1 to TRBJ2-1; D remains unclear. The germline CDR1 and CDR2 sequences are WNHNN and SYGVQD (reference sequence). V lost 3 bases and J 4 bases, leaving 4 bases between the germline ends. The CDR3 has 12 residues. CDR3 amino acids: CASSDSYNEQFF. CDR3 DNA sequence: TGCGCCAGCAGTGATTCATACAATGAGCAGTTCTTC.